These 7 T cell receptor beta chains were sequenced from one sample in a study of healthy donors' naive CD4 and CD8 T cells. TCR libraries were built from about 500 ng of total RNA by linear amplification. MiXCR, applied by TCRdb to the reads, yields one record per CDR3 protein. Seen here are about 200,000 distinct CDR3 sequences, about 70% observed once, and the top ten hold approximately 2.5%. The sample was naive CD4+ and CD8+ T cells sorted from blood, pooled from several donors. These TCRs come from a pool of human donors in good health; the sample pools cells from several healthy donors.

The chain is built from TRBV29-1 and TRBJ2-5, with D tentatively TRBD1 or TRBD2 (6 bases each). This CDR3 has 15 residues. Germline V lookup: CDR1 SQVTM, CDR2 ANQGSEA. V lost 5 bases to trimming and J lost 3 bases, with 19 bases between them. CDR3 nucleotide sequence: TGCAGCGTTCTGGGGCAGGGGAGGCCCGAAGAGACCCAGTACTTC. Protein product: CSVLGQGRPEETQYF.

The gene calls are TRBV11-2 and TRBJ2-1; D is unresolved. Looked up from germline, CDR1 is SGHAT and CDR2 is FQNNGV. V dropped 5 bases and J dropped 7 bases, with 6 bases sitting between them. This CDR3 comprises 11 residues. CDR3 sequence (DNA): TGTGCCAGCAGCACCCGTAATGAGCAGTTCTTC. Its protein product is CASSTRNEQFF.

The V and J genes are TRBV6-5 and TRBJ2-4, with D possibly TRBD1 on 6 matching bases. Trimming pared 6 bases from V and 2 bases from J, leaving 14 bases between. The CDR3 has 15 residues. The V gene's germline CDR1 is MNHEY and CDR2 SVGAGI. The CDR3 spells CASRLTGNSKNIQYF. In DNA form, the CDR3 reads TGTGCCAGCAGGTTAACAGGGAACTCCAAAAACATTCAGTACTTC.

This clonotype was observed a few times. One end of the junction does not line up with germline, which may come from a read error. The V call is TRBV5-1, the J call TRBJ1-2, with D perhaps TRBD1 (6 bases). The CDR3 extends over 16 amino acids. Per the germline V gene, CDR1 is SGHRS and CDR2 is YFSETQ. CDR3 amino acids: CASSPKQGGDLDGYTF. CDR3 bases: TGTGCCAGCAGCCCGAAACAGGGAGGGGATTTGGATGGCTACACCTTC.

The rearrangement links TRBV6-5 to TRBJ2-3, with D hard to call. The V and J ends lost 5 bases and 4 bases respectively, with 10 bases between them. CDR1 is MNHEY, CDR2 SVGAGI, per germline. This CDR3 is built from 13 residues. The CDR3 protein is CASSESWADTQYF. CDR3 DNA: TGTGCCAGCAGTGAATCTTGGGCAGATACGCAGTATTTT.

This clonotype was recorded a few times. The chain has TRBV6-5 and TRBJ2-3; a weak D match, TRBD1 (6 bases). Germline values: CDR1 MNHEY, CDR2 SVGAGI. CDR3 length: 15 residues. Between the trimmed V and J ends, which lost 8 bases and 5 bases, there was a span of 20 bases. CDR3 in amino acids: CASSRSRQGLDTQYF. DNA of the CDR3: TGTGCCAGCTCCCGATCGAGGCAGGGGTTAGATACGCAGTATTTT.

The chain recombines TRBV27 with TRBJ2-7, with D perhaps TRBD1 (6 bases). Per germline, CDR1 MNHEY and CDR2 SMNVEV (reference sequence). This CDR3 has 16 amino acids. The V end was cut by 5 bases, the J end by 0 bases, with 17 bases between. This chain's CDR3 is CASSIRPTGLSYEQYF. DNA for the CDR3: TGTGCCAGCAGTATCCGCCCGACAGGTCTCTCCTACGAGCAGTACTTC.